Shown below are 27 T cell receptor beta chains from a single sample sequenced in a study of regulatory T cells in long-lasting Graves disease. Both iRepertoire HTBI primers and Arm-PCR of CDR3 regions were used to build the TCR beta libraries. From the multiplex PCR reads, TCRdb called clonotypes with MiXCR, one entry per CDR3 protein. This table holds roughly 450,000 distinct CDR3 sequences, roughly 20% found once. As to time point: persistent/refractory GD, antithyroid drugs over 5 years with positive TRAb. Construction of the TCR library relied on RNA isolated from PBMCs. This specimen consisted of peripheral blood mononuclear cells (PBMCs), obtained when the disease was refractory, from a patient treated with antithyroid drugs. These TCRs come from a female donor with Graves disease.

To note about this clonotype: A much larger clone sits a single nucleotide away, making a read error possible. The rearrangement uses TRBV5-1 and TRBJ2-6; TRBD1 aligns across 10 bases. The CDR3 has 20 amino acids. Germline V gene data show CDR1 as SGHRS and CDR2 as YFSETQ. CDR3: CASSLWGDRGRISGADVLTF. The CDR3 DNA follows: TGCGCCAGCAGCTTGTGGGGGGACAGGGGAAGAATCTCTGGGGCCGACGTCCTGACTTTC.

The chain links TRBV20-1 to TRBJ2-4, with D possibly being TRBD1 (6 bases). The CDR3 loop spans 15 amino acids. Looked up from germline, CDR1 is DFQATT and CDR2 is SNEGSKA (reference sequence). The germline V and J ends were trimmed by 5 bases and 3 bases, with 17 bases remaining between them. CDR3 residues: CSAHPFIGGKNIQYF. In DNA, the CDR3 is TGCAGTGCTCATCCCTTTATAGGGGGCAAAAACATTCAGTACTTC.

This clonotype was detected a few times. This may arise from a read error, as a much more abundant clone is one base away. V usage is TRBV28 and J usage is TRBJ2-5, with TRBD1 matching over 11 bases. The germline gives CDR1 MDHEN, CDR2 SYDVKM. The length of the CDR3 is 15 residues. The V gene end was trimmed by 3 bases and the J gene end by 7 bases; junction bases not matched to a gene: 7. The CDR3 spells CASSFEDRGLGTQYF. The CDR3 DNA follows: TGTGCCAGCAGTTTTGAGGACAGGGGGCTAGGGACCCAGTACTTC.

This clonotype was observed a single time. The rearrangement uses TRBV11-2 and TRBJ2-7, with TRBD2 matching over 11 bases. Per germline, CDR1 SGHAT and CDR2 FQNNGV. This CDR3 has 15 amino acids. V was clipped by 3 bases and J by 7 bases; unmatched bases: 8. The CDR3: CASSLTSGDRGEQYF. The CDR3 coding sequence is TGTGCCAGCAGCTTGACTAGCGGGGATCGTGGGGAGCAGTACTTC.

As concerns this clonotype: Being one base from a much bigger clone, this may be a read error. The chain has TRBV12-3 or TRBV12-4 and TRBJ1-5; perhaps TRBD1 as D (5 bases). This CDR3 has 15 residues. The CDR3 DNA sequence: TGTGCCAGCAGTAACCAGGGTTTAGGCAATCAGCCCCAGCGTTTT. Protein: CASSNQGLGNQPQRF.

Points on this clonotype: Given a much more abundant clone one base away, this may be a read error. The chain is built from TRBV10-3 and TRBJ2-5; 8 bases are a match to TRBD2. The germline V gene encodes CDR1 ENHRY and CDR2 SYGVKD. The CDR3 consists of 15 residues. CDR3 nucleotide sequence: TGTGCCATCAGTGTATTAGCGGGACCCCAAAAGACCCAGTACTTC. Protein sequence: CAISVLAGPQKTQYF.

The V gene is TRBV4-2, the J gene TRBJ2-2, with TRBD1 identical over 9 bases. V lost 3 bases and J lost 7; bases outside the gene matches: 12. The CDR3 length is 17 residues. The V gene's germline CDR1 is LGHNA and CDR2 YNFKEQ. Here the CDR3 reads CASSHVTRGQGSGELFF. In DNA, the CDR3 is TGTGCCAGCAGCCATGTTACCAGAGGACAGGGGAGCGGGGAGCTGTTTTTT.

This clonotype was observed many times. V gene TRBV2 combines with J gene TRBJ1-2; D is uncertain. This CDR3 has 15 residues. Per the germline V gene, CDR1 is SNHLY and CDR2 is FYNNEI. Trimming took 3 bases from V and 9 from J, leaving 20 bases between them. The CDR3 spells CASSDWILLPMSYTF. DNA for the CDR3: TGTGCCAGCAGTGATTGGATCCTTCTCCCTATGAGCTACACCTTC.

This clonotype was recorded at least ten times. The chain employs TRBV11-2 and TRBJ1-1; 10 positions agree with TRBD1. Trimming took 1 base from V and 3 from J; bases not matched to a gene: 2. The CDR3 sequence is 15 residues long. Germline CDR1 SGHAT, CDR2 FQNNGV. CDR3 in DNA: TGTGCCAGCAGCTTAGGGGACAGGGGATACACTGAAGCTTTCTTT. Translating it yields CASSLGDRGYTEAFF.

The table lists this clonotype with a few counts. This chain uses TRBV7-9 with TRBJ1-1; TRBD1 might be the D (5 bases). This CDR3 is built from 16 residues. Per the germline V gene, CDR1 is SEHNR and CDR2 is FQNEAQ (reference sequence). Trimming took off 4 bases at V and 4 bases at J, with 19 bases between the two ends. The CDR3 sequence is CASSSGPGTGVTEAFF. CDR3 DNA: TGTGCCAGCAGCTCAGGACCCGGGACGGGGGTCACTGAAGCTTTCTTT.

This clonotype was seen many times. V is TRBV20-1 and J is TRBJ2-7, with D perhaps matching TRBD1 (5 bases). There are 11 residues in the CDR3. Trimming left V 7 bases short and J 3 bases short, with 10 bases between. The germline CDR1 and CDR2 sequences are DFQATT and SNEGSKA (reference sequence). The CDR3 sequence: CSGQFLYEQYF. CDR3 in DNA: TGCAGTGGACAGTTCCTCTACGAGCAGTACTTC.

This clonotype was seen repeatedly, ten times or more. CDR3: CASSPGEIFQWNTEAFF. The DNA for the CDR3 is TGTGCCAGCAGCCCCGGGGAGATTTTCCAATGGAACACTGAAGCTTTCTTT. The rearrangement links TRBV2 to TRBJ1-1, with unresolved D. Trimming left V 6 bases short and J 1 base short, with 21 bases between. This CDR3 is built from 17 residues. CDR1 SNHLY and CDR2 FYNNEI come from the germline V gene.

This clonotype was found a few times. The J gene is TRBJ2-1, the V gene TRBV7-2; D remains ambiguous. Per germline, CDR1 SGHTA and CDR2 FQGNSA. With 1 base removed from V and 10 bases from J, the gap between germline ends came to 11 bases. The CDR3 has 13 residues. Written as DNA, the CDR3 is TGTGCCAGCAGCTTAGGATGGAAAACAGAGCAGTTCTTC. Translating gives CASSLGWKTEQFF.

There are a few counts of this clonotype. J is TRBJ2-5 and V is TRBV4-1; 9 bases are shared with TRBD1. CDR3 size: 15 residues. The germline gives CDR1 MGHRA, CDR2 YSYEKL. After removal of 1 base from V and 4 bases from J, the junction contained 4 bases not matched to a gene. The CDR3 loop is CASSQGTGVRETQYF. The CDR3 coding sequence is TGCGCCAGCAGCCAAGGGACAGGGGTAAGAGAGACCCAGTACTTC.

The V and J genes are TRBV6-1 and TRBJ2-5, with a weak D call TRBD2 (5 bases). Germline CDR1 and CDR2: MNHNS and SASEGT. Trimming shortened V by 7 bases and J by 2 bases, and 11 bases separated the two germline ends. The length of the CDR3 is 13 residues. As DNA, the CDR3 is TGTGCCAGCAATCTCCCGGGGCAAGAGACCCAGTACTTC. It is translated as CASNLPGQETQYF.

In this sample, this clonotype turned up many times. The chain joins TRBV5-1 to TRBJ2-7, with D possibly being TRBD2 (6 bases). Between the trimmed V and J ends, which lost 1 base and 3 bases, there was a span of 11 bases. Germline V gene data show CDR1 as SGHRS and CDR2 as YFSETQ. The CDR3 spans 14 residues. DNA of the CDR3: TGCGCCAGCAGCTTGTTGGCGGGGAACTACGAGCAGTACTTC. Protein sequence: CASSLLAGNYEQYF.

This clonotype appeared a few times. The V gene is TRBV28, the J gene TRBJ2-3; 9 nucleotides agree with TRBD2. The germline V gene has CDR1 MDHEN and CDR2 SYDVKM. V was clipped by 4 bases and J by 2 bases; unmatched bases: 4. The CDR3 has 15 amino acids. CDR3 DNA sequence: TGTGCCAGCAGTTCGACTAGCGGAAACACAGATACGCAGTATTTT. Protein: CASSSTSGNTDTQYF.

The rearrangement links TRBV27 to TRBJ2-2; 9 bases are shared with TRBD2. V lost 6 bases and J lost 1; bases outside the gene matches: 6. The CDR3 totals 16 residues. Germline V lookup: CDR1 MNHEY, CDR2 SMNVEV (reference sequence). The CDR3 region is CASSPVAGENTGELFF. The CDR3 DNA sequence: TGTGCCAGCAGCCCCGTAGCGGGGGAGAACACCGGGGAGCTGTTTTTT.

The chain has TRBV25-1 and TRBJ2-7, with D perhaps TRBD1 (6 bases). In germline, CDR1 is MGHDK, CDR2 SYGVNS. This CDR3 is 15 amino acids long. V was clipped by 5 bases and J by 7 bases, with 21 bases between them. The CDR3 DNA sequence: TGTGCCAGCAGTCCCCCCGGGGACATCCCCTTAGAGCAGTACTTC. Its protein is CASSPPGDIPLEQYF.

V and J are TRBV18 and TRBJ2-2; TRBD1 might be the D (6 bases). The CDR3 extends over 15 amino acids. The V gene's germline CDR1 is KGHSH and CDR2 LQKENI. The ends were cut back, 2 bases at V and 7 bases at J, with 14 bases in the middle. CDR3 protein: CASSPVRGVGGELFF. In DNA form, the CDR3 reads TGTGCCAGCTCACCAGTCAGGGGAGTCGGCGGGGAGCTGTTTTTT.

The gene calls are TRBV6-2 or TRBV6-3 and TRBJ2-1; D may be TRBD2 (6 bases). The CDR3 sequence is 15 residues long. The germline gives CDR1 MNHEY, CDR2 SVGEGT. Trimming shortened V by 5 bases and J by 8 bases, and 19 bases separated the two germline ends. This CDR3 is CASSEGDWTRDEQFF. The CDR3 DNA is TGTGCCAGCAGTGAAGGGGACTGGACTCGGGATGAGCAGTTCTTC.

At least ten counts were recorded for this clonotype. The rearrangement uses TRBV12-3 or TRBV12-4 and TRBJ1-1, with D uncertain. This CDR3 has 13 residues. Trimming cost V 3 bases and J 1 base, with 6 bases left between them. The CDR3 DNA is TGTGCCAGCAGTTTTTACAGGAACACTGAAGCTTTCTTT. Translated, it gives CASSFYRNTEAFF.

To note about this clonotype: The junction and the germline gene differ at one end; a read error may be behind it. The rearrangement uses TRBV7-7 and TRBJ1-5; 7 bases are a match to TRBD1. Germline CDR1 reads SSHAT; CDR2 reads FNYEAQ (reference sequence). This CDR3 has 17 amino acids. The CDR3 nucleotides read TGTGCTAGCAGCTTAGGAGGGGGCGACCACTGCAATCAGCCCCAGCATTTT. Its translation is CASSLGGGDHCNQPQHF. Looking up the rest from reference TRBV7-7 and TRBJ1-5 gives the full variable domain: GAGVSQSPRYKVTKRGQDVTLRCDPISSHATLYWYQQALGQGPEFLTYFNYEAQPDKSGLPSDRFSAERPEGSISTLTIQRTEQRDSAMYRCASSLGGGDHCNQPQHFGDGTRLSIL.

Regarding this clonotype: Mismatch with germline at one junction end may stem from a read error. The chain has TRBV29-1 and TRBJ2-2; TRBD2 is a possible D gene (5 bases). This CDR3 spans 12 amino acids. CDR1 is SQVTM and CDR2 is ANQGSEA in the germline V gene. CDR3 in DNA: TGCAGCGTTGCGGGAACGACCGGGAAGCTGTTTTTT. As protein: CSVAGTTGKLFF.

A word on this clonotype: It is likely a read error, because the conserved phenylalanine at the end of the CDR3 is missing. The rearrangement links TRBV6-1 to TRBJ1-1, with unresolved D. The CDR3 spans 14 residues. Germline V lookup: CDR1 MNHNS, CDR2 SASEGT. With 3 bases removed from V and 1 base from J, the gap between germline ends came to 9 bases. The CDR3 is CASSDRVGNTEAFL. The CDR3 DNA reads as TGTGCCAGCAGTGATAGGGTGGGGAACACTGAAGCTTTCCTT.

This chain connects TRBV4-1 to TRBJ1-2; 10 nucleotides line up with TRBD1. The CDR3 sequence is 15 residues long. Germline values: CDR1 MGHRA, CDR2 YSYEKL. Unmatched junction bases numbered 4, after V lost 2 bases and J lost 4 bases. CDR3 in amino acids: CASSQPGTGAYGYTF. The CDR3, as DNA: TGCGCCAGCAGCCAACCAGGGACAGGGGCCTATGGCTACACCTTC.

As for this clonotype: Relative to the germline gene, one junction end is altered; a read error may explain this. This chain uses TRBV10-3 with TRBJ1-2, with D possibly being TRBD1 (5 bases). The CDR3 loop spans 14 amino acids. Germline CDR1 reads ENHRY; CDR2 reads SYGVKD. The CDR3 coding sequence is TGTGCCATCAGTGACCTTCGACAGAACTTTGGCTACACCTTC. It codes for CAISDLRQNFGYTF.